Described below is a single TCR beta chain sequence and its context. What antigen it recognizes has not been identified. The library was obtained by 5' RACE. Preparation of each TCR library used approximately 4,000 ng of total RNA. For each sample, cDNA was synthesized in eight separate reactions using SMARTScribe reverse transcriptase. During cDNA synthesis, template switching introduced unique molecular identifiers that contained a 6-nucleotide sample barcode. TCRalpha and TCRbeta cDNA was amplified by two nested PCRs of roughly 16 and 10 cycles, with bead purification after each PCR. Before amplification, the cDNA was treated with uracil DNA-glycosylase and purified using the QIAquick PCR purification kit. The second PCR added Illumina TruSeq-compatible adapters along with sample-specific barcodes. TapeStation and Qubit were used to check library quality and concentration, and 5 ng of each library went into the pool. Pooled libraries were sequenced on an Illumina HiSeq2500 single-index Rapid Run with 2 x 100 bp reads and custom sequencing primers. The study's processing was this. MiGEC version 1.2.6 was used for UMI-based consensus assembly, which corrected PCR and sequencing errors. MiXCR version 2.1.1 was used for V(D)J alignment, clonotype assembly and CDR3 extraction. Gene usage, clonotype sharing and MAIT/NKT TCR abundance were normalised by analysing the top 1000, 10 000 and 20 000 clonotypes per sample. Diversity was computed as the inverse Simpson index with the vegan R package after downsampling to 27 000 UMIs. Paired Mann-Whitney U tests on discordant twin pairs were used, with Benjamini-Hochberg multiple-testing correction. Reads reprocessed by TCRdb are summarized as one entry per CDR3 protein sequence, and DNA is absent. The authors' filters were not applied to this entry. Per the sample table, the count is around 400,000 distinct CDR3 sequences. Jointly, the top ten make up 2% to 3% of the sample.

The CDR3 numbers 13 residues from cysteine through phenylalanine. The coding DNA is unavailable. These data are taken from a study of monozygotic twins with inflammatory bowel disease (dated by TCRdb to about 2019). The study in broad terms: A total of around 30 monozygotic twin pairs were included in the full study, comprising nine German pairs (four IBD-concordant, five IBD-discordant) and 19 IBD-discordant Danish pairs. Within discordant pairs, disease-associated traits were sought mainly by comparing IBD patients with their genetically identical healthy co-twins. Each individual had, on average, about 151 000 unique TCRalpha sequences and 181 000 unique TCRbeta sequences available for analysis.

The paper's findings and limits, for the study overall: Because patients received different immunosuppressive treatments, the repertoires may have picked up extra background noise and variability between individuals. The analysis was unable to tell apart different T cell subtypes. No single strong signal or clonotype linked to IBD turned up in the results, so the idea that one exists was not supported. Compared with healthy twins, IBD patients had fewer clonotypes in common with other individuals, a difference most pronounced in patients showing signs of disease activity. TCRbeta repertoire diversity, by inverse Simpson index, was decreased in IBD patients compared with their healthy co-twins. Repertoire similarity did not differ between concordant and discordant twins, which could be due to limited statistical power.

From each donor, an approximately 2.5 ml peripheral blood sample was drawn into PAXgene tubes and stored at -80 degrees C. Without T cell sorting, total RNA was isolated from whole blood using the PAXgene blood miRNA kit on an automated QIAcube. Deep TCRalpha and TCRbeta repertoire profiling with unique molecular barcoding was performed on peripheral blood of monozygotic twin pairs concordant or discordant for inflammatory bowel disease. Smoking habits were recorded for all twin pairs, and each individual was classified as a current, former or never smoker. The chain employs TRBV12-3 or TRBV12-4 and TRBJ2-3. The sample comprised blood. This receptor was identified in a human donor with ulcerative colitis or Crohn's disease, or a healthy co-twin of an affected twin (not recorded which). The CDR3 amino acid sequence is: CASSLTATDTQYF.